One sample yielded the 18 T cell receptor beta chains listed below, sequenced in a study of cytomegalovirus exposure and HLA in healthy donors. With 60 Vbeta and 13 Jbeta primers, the PCR was carried out. TCRdb keeps only in-frame clones here, not all; method: immunoSEQ multiplex PCR. The table lists 130,000 or so clones, roughly 84% of them singletons. Material for sequencing was PBMCs. These receptors were taken from a woman aged 18-29 years in good health and CMV-seropositive.

The chain is built from TRBV6-1 and TRBJ1-5; D is uncertain. The CDR3 is made up of 13 amino acids. Trimming cost V 4 bases and J 3 bases, with 7 bases left between them. The V gene's germline CDR1 is MNHNS and CDR2 SASEGT. The CDR3 DNA sequence: TGTGCCAGCAGTGGTCAGTTCAATCAGCCCCAGCATTTT. Its translation: CASSGQFNQPQHF.

The rearrangement links TRBV4-1 to TRBJ2-3; no clear D gene. V shed 2 bases and J shed 1 base, with 13 bases lying between them. The CDR3 consists of 16 residues. Germline values: CDR1 MGHRA, CDR2 YSYEKL. This chain's CDR3 is CASSQRGVPGTDTQYF. Here the CDR3 DNA reads TGCGCCAGCAGCCAACGAGGAGTTCCGGGCACAGATACGCAGTATTTT.

The chain links TRBV4-1 to TRBJ2-7; D not certain. CDR1 and CDR2 from the germline V gene are MGHRA and YSYEKL. V gave up 4 bases and J gave up 3 bases, with 10 bases separating them. The CDR3 is 13 amino acids. CDR3 amino acids: CASSPGFGYEQYF. The DNA of the CDR3 is TGCGCCAGCAGCCCAGGATTCGGCTACGAGCAGTACTTC.

This clone was counted only a few times. The rearrangement uses TRBV19 and TRBJ2-5; TRBD2 matches 11 bases. In germline, CDR1 is LNHDA, CDR2 SQIVND (reference sequence). This CDR3 is built from 16 residues. V shed 7 bases, J shed 2 bases, and the junction held 9 bases outside the gene matches. CDR3 coding DNA: TGTGCCAGTAAAGGGACTAGCGGCCTTATACAAGAGACCCAGTACTTC. Translating gives CASKGTSGLIQETQYF. Filled out from reference TRBV19 and TRBJ2-5, the complete variable domain reads DGGITQSPKYLFRKEGQNVTLSCEQNLNHDAMYWYRQDPGQGLRLIYYSQIVNDFQKGDIAEGYSVSREKKESFPLTVTSAQKNPTAFYLCASKGTSGLIQETQYFGPGTRLLVL.

The chain uses TRBV25-1 and TRBJ1-2; tentative D call: TRBD1 (6 bases). This CDR3 comprises 13 residues. In germline, CDR1 is MGHDK, CDR2 SYGVNS. The V and J ends lost 6 bases and 4 bases respectively, with 12 bases between them. CDR3 residues: CASSRDIFYGYTF. DNA for the CDR3: TGTGCCAGCAGCAGGGACATCTTCTATGGCTACACCTTC.

CDR3: CASSPEVPGSGNTIYF. The DNA of the CDR3 is TGTGCCAGCTCACCGGAGGTCCCGGGCTCTGGAAACACCATATATTTT. The chain uses TRBV18 and TRBJ1-3; no reliable D call. The CDR3 is 16 amino acids. Germline V gene lookup returns CDR1 KGHSH and CDR2 LQKENI. Between the trimmed V and J ends, which lost 3 bases and 0 bases, there was a span of 12 bases.

The rearrangement links TRBV7-2 to TRBJ1-1; a weak D match, TRBD1 (5 bases). The CDR3 sequence is 12 residues long. Germline assignment: CDR1 SGHTA and CDR2 FQGNSA. The V gene lost 7 bases and the J gene lost 3 bases, with 9 bases spanning the gap. CDR3 DNA: TGTGCCAGCAACCAGGGCTACACTGAAGCTTTCTTT. It specifies CASNQGYTEAFF.

This chain connects TRBV20-1 to TRBJ1-2; unclear D gene. Per the germline V gene, CDR1 is DFQATT and CDR2 is SNEGSKA (reference sequence). CDR3 length: 11 amino acids. Trimming left V 6 bases short and J 4 bases short, with 9 bases between. The DNA of the CDR3 is TGCAGTGCCGACAAAAGCTATGGCTACACCTTC. It codes for CSADKSYGYTF.

The rearrangement joins TRBV5-1 to TRBJ1-5, with 7 positions matching TRBD1. V dropped 0 bases and J dropped 7; count of bases not matched to a gene: 7. From germline, CDR1 is SGHRS and CDR2 YFSETQ. The CDR3 consists of 15 residues. The CDR3 sequence is CASSLGGGIGQPQHF. CDR3 in DNA: TGCGCCAGCAGCTTGGGAGGGGGCATTGGACAGCCCCAGCATTTT.

V gene TRBV6-5 combines with J gene TRBJ1-2, with 8 bases lining up with TRBD1. The CDR3 length is 13 residues. Trimming at V came to 1 base and at J to 8 bases, leaving 3 bases not matched to a gene. Germline CDR1 reads MNHEY; CDR2 reads SVGAGI. CDR3 in DNA: TGTGCCAGCAGTTACTTGGACAGGGCGGGCTACACCTTC. Its translation is CASSYLDRAGYTF.

This sequence joins TRBV6-6 and TRBJ1-3; tentative D call: TRBD1 (5 bases). The length of the CDR3 is 12 residues. V lost 9 bases and J lost 1, with 7 bases in between. CDR1 and CDR2 (germline): MNHNY, SVGAGI (reference sequence). CDR3 coding DNA: TGTGCCAGTGGGGCGTCTGGAAACACCATATATTTT. Protein: CASGASGNTIYF.

This clone was found a few times. The chain joins TRBV6-4 to TRBJ1-2; 7 bases are a match to TRBD1. Germline CDR1 and CDR2: MRHNA and SNTAGT. CDR3 size: 14 residues. CDR3 sequence: CERGQPQANYGYTF. The CDR3 coding sequence is TGTGAGAGGGGGCAACCTCAAGCTAACTATGGCTACACCTTC.

The V call is TRBV6-5, the J call TRBJ1-1, with 7 bases lining up with TRBD1. The germline V gene encodes CDR1 MNHEY and CDR2 SVGAGI. The trim removed 4 bases at V and 10 bases at J, leaving 6 bases unmatched. CDR3 length: 12 amino acids. The chain's CDR3 is CASSSDRVGAFF. For the CDR3, the DNA is TGTGCCAGCAGTTCCGACAGGGTCGGAGCTTTCTTT.

V usage is TRBV2 and J usage is TRBJ2-1; perhaps TRBD2 as D (5 bases). Germline CDR1 SNHLY, CDR2 FYNNEI. The CDR3 consists of 16 residues. V was cut by 0 bases and J by 0 bases, with 9 bases left in between. CDR3 in DNA: TGTGCCAGCAGTGAAGCAATGGCGGGCTCCTACAATGAGCAGTTCTTC. Translation: CASSEAMAGSYNEQFF.

The V gene is TRBV7-3, the J gene TRBJ2-5, with D unresolved. The CDR3 sequence is 13 residues long. The germline gives CDR1 SGHTA, CDR2 FQGTGA. V dropped 2 bases and J dropped 3 bases, with 7 bases sitting between them. CDR3 protein: CASSLRREETQYF. The CDR3 DNA reads TGTGCCAGCAGCTTACGTCGGGAAGAGACCCAGTACTTC.

This clone was counted a single time. The chain has TRBV29-1 and TRBJ2-3, with 10 bases aligning to TRBD2. This CDR3 comprises 14 residues. With 5 bases clipped from V and 2 bases from J, the junction kept 4 bases outside the gene matches. Germline CDR1 SQVTM, CDR2 ANQGSEA. Here the CDR3 reads CSVQAGGNTDTQYF. The CDR3 coding sequence is TGCAGCGTTCAAGCGGGGGGGAACACAGATACGCAGTATTTT.

This clone was recorded only once. The rearrangement joins TRBV9 to TRBJ2-7; TRBD2 is a possible D gene (7 bases). Trimming left V 0 bases short and J 2 bases short, with 9 bases between. Looked up from germline, CDR1 is SGDLS and CDR2 is YYNGEE. This CDR3 is 14 amino acids long. In DNA, the CDR3 is TGTGCCAGCAGCGTAGGAGGGGGGGCCTACGAGCAGTACTTC. Its protein is CASSVGGGAYEQYF.

The rearrangement uses TRBV2 and TRBJ1-1; TRBD1 matches at 9 bases. The germline CDR1 and CDR2 sequences are SNHLY and FYNNEI. This CDR3 comprises 16 residues. J gave up 0 bases and V 0 bases, and 2 bases lay outside the gene matches. The CDR3 loop is CASSEARDRVNTEAFF. The DNA of the CDR3 is TGTGCCAGCAGTGAAGCGCGGGACAGGGTGAACACTGAAGCTTTCTTT.